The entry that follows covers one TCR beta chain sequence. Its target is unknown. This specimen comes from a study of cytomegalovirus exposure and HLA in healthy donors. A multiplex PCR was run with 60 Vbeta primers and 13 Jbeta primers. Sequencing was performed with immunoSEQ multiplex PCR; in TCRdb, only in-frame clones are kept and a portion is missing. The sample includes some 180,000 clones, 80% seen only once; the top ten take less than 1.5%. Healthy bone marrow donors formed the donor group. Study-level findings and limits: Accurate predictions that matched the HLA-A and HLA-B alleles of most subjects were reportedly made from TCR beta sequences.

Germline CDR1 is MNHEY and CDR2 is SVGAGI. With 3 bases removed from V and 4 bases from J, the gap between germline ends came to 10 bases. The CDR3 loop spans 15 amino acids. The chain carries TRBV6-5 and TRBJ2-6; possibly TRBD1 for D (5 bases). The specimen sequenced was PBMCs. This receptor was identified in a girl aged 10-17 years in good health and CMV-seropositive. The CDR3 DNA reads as TGTGCCAGCAGTTATAAAGGGGCCGGGGCCAACGTCCTGACTTTC. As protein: CASSYKGAGANVLTF.